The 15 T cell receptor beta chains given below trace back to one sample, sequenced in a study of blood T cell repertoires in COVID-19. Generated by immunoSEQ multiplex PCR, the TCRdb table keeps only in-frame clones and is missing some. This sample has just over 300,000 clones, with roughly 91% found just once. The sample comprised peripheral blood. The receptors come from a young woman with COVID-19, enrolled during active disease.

CDR3 in amino acids: CASMLRGSGELFF. CDR3 nucleotides: TGTGCCAGCATGCTCAGGGGGTCCGGGGAGCTGTTTTTT. The genes are TRBV2 and TRBJ2-2; TRBD1 matches at 7 bases. The trim removed 7 bases at V and 6 bases at J, leaving 5 bases unmatched. CDR3 length: 13 residues. In germline, CDR1 is SNHLY, CDR2 FYNNEI.

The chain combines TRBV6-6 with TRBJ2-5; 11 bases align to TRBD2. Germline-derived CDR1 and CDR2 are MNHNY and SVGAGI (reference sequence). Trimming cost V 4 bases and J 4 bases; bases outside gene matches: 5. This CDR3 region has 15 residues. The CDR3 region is CASSSRLAGRETQYF. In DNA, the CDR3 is TGTGCCAGCAGTTCCCGACTAGCGGGGAGAGAGACCCAGTACTTC.

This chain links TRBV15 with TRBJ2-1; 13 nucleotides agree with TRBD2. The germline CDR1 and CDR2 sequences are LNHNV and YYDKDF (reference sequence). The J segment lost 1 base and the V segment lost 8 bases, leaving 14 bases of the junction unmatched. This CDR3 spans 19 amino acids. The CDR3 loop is CATRDPTSGGTLSYNEQFF. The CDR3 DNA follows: TGTGCCACCCGAGACCCGACTAGCGGGGGGACCTTATCCTACAATGAGCAGTTCTTC.

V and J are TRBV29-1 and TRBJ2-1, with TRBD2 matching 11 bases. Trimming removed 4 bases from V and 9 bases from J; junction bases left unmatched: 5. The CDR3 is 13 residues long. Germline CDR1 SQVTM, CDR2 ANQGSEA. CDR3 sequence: CSVAGTSGIEQFF. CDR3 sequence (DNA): TGCAGCGTTGCCGGGACTAGCGGAATTGAGCAGTTCTTC.

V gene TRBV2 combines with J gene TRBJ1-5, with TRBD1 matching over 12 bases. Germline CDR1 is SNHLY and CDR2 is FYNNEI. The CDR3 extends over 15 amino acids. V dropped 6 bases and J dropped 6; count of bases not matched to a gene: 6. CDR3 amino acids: CASRIGTGGGQPQHF. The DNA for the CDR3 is TGTGCCAGCAGGATCGGGACAGGGGGCGGTCAGCCCCAGCATTTT.

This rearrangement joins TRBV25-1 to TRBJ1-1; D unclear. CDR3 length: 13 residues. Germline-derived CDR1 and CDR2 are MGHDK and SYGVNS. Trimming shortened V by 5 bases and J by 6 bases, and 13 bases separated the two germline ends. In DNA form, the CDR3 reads TGTGCCAGCAGTCCATCCACGGTAGCTGAAGCTTTCTTT. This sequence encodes CASSPSTVAEAFF.

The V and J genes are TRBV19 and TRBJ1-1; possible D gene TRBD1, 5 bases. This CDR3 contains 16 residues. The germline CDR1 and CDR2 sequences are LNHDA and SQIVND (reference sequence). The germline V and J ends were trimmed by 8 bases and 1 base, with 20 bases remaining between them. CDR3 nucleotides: TGTGCCAGTCGGCGACTAGACAGAGGAAGGAACACTGAAGCTTTCTTT. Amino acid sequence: CASRRLDRGRNTEAFF.

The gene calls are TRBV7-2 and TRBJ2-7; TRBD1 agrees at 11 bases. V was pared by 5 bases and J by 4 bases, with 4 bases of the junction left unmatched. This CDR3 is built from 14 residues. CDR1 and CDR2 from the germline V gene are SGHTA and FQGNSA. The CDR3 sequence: CASSPGTGGYEQYF. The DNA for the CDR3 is TGTGCCAGCAGCCCGGGGACAGGGGGTTACGAGCAGTACTTC.

CDR3 coding DNA: TGTGCCAGCAGCCAAGAGGCAGCGGGGAGATACAATGAGCAGTTCTTC. Its translation: CASSQEAAGRYNEQFF. The chain links TRBV3-1 (or the pseudogene TRBV3-2) to TRBJ2-1; TRBD2 agrees at 7 bases. Germline V gives CDR1 LGHDT, CDR2 YNNKEL (reference sequence). The ends lost 0 bases at V and 4 bases at J; junction bases unmatched: 6. The CDR3 sequence is 16 residues long.

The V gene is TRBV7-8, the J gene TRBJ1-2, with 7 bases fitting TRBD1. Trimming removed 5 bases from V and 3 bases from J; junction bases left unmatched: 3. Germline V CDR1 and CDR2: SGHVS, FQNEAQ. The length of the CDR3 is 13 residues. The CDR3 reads CASSPGTDYGYTF. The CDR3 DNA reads TGTGCCAGCAGCCCCGGGACAGACTATGGCTACACCTTC.

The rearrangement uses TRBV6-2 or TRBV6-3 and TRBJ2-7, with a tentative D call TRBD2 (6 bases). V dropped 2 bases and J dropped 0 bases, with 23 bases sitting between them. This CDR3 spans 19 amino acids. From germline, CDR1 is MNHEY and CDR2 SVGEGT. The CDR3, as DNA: TGTGCCAGCAGTTACCCAACACCACCTCGACTAGTCCCCTCCTACGAGCAGTACTTC. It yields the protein CASSYPTPPRLVPSYEQYF.

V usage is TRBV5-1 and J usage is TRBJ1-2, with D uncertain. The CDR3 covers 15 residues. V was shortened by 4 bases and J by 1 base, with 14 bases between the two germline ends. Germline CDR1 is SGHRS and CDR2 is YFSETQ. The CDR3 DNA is TGCGCCAGCAGCGCGGGTGCAGAAATTAACTATGGCTACACCTTC. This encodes CASSAGAEINYGYTF.

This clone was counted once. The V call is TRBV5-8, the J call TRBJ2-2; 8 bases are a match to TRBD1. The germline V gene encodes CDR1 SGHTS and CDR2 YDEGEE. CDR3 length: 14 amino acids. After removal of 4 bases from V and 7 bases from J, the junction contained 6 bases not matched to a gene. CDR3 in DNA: TGTGCCAGCAGCCGGAGACAGGGGCACGGGGAGCTGTTTTTT. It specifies CASSRRQGHGELFF.

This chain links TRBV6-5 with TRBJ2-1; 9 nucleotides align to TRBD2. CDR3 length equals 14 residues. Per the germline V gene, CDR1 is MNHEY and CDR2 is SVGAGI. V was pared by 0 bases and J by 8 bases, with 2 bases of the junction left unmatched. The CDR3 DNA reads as TGTGCCAGCAGTTACTCTGCGGGGGGGGATGAGCAGTTCTTC. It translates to CASSYSAGGDEQFF.

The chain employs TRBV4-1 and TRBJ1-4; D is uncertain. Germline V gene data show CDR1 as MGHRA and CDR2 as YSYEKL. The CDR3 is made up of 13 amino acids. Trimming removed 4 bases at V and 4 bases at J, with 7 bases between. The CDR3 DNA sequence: TGCGCCAGCAGCCCCGTCCTTAATGAAAAACTGTTTTTT. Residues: CASSPVLNEKLFF.